This TCR beta chain was captured in a study of early T cells in non-severe SARS-CoV-2 infection. One entry per CDR3 protein results from TCRdb running MiXCR on the 5' RACE reads. The table lists 25,000 to 30,000 distinct CDR3 sequences, approximately 4.2% of them singletons. The germline V gene encodes CDR1 SGHAT and CDR2 FQNNGV. The V end lost 1 base, the J end lost 2 bases, and 15 bases lay between the germline ends. The CDR3 is 17 residues long. What was sequenced was whole blood. The genes are TRBV11-2 and TRBJ1-5, with D possibly being TRBD1 (5 bases). The source is an adult who was a healthcare worker with PCR-confirmed SARS-CoV-2 infection or an uninfected control (not recorded which). CDR3 DNA: TGTGCCAGCAGCTTAGGCCGGGACCAGATTGGCAATCAGCCCCAGCATTTT. Translating it yields CASSLGRDQIGNQPQHF.